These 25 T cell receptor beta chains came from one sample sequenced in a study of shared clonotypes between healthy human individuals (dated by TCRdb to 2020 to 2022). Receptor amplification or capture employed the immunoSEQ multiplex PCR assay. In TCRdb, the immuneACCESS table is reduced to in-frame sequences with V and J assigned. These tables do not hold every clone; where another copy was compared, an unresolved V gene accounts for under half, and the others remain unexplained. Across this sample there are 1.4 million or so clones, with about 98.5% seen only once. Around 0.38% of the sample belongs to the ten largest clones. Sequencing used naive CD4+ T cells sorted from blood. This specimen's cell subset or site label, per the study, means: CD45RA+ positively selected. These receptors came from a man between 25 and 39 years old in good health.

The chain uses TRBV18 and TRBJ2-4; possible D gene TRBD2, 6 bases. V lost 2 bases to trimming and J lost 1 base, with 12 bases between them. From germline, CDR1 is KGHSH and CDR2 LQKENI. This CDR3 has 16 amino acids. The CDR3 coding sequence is TGTGCCAGCTCACCAGTGGGGGGTACTGCCAAAAACATTCAGTACTTC. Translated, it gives CASSPVGGTAKNIQYF.

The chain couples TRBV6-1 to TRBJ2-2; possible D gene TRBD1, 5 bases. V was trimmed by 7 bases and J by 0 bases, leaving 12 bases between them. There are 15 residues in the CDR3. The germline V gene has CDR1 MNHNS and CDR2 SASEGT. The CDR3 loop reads CASKIVRANTGELFF. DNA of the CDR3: TGTGCCAGCAAAATCGTCAGGGCGAACACCGGGGAGCTGTTTTTT.

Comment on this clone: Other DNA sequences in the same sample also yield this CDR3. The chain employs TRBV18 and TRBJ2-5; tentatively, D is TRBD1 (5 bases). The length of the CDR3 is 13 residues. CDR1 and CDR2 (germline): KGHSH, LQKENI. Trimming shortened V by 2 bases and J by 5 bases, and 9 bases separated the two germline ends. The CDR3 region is CASSPGAGETQYF. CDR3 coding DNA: TGTGCCAGCTCACCAGGGGCAGGCGAGACCCAGTACTTC.

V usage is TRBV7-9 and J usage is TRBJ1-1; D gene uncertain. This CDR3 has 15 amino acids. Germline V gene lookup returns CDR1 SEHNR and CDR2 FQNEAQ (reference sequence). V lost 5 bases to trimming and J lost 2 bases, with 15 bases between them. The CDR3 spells CASSPRVVGNTEAFF. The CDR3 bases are TGTGCCAGCAGCCCCCGGGTTGTGGGAAACACTGAAGCTTTCTTT.

Written as DNA, the CDR3 is TGTGCCAGCAGCGTAGTGGGCACAGGGGGCAGCTATGGCTACACCTTC. Its translation: CASSVVGTGGSYGYTF. The chain recombines TRBV9 with TRBJ1-2, with 9 bases identical to TRBD1. Germline-derived CDR1 and CDR2 are SGDLS and YYNGEE. The CDR3 totals 16 residues. V was clipped by 0 bases and J by 4 bases; unmatched bases: 7.

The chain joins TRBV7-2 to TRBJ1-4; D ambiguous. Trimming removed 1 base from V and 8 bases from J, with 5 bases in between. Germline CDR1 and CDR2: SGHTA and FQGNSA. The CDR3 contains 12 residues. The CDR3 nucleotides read TGTGCCAGCAGCTTAGTAGCCGAAAAACTGTTTTTT. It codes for CASSLVAEKLFF.

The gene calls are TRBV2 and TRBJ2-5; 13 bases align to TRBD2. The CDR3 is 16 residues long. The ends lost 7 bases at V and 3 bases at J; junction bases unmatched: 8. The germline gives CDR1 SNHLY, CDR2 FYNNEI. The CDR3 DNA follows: TGTGCCAGCATTCCGGGACTAGCGGGAAGGAAAGAGACCCAGTACTTC. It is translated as CASIPGLAGRKETQYF.

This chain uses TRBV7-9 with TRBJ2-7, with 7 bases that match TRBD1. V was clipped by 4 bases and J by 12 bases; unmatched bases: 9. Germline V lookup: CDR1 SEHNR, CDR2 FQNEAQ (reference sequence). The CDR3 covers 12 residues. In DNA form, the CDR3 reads TGTGCCAGCAGCTCGACAGGGATTCTACGGTACTTC. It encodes CASSSTGILRYF.

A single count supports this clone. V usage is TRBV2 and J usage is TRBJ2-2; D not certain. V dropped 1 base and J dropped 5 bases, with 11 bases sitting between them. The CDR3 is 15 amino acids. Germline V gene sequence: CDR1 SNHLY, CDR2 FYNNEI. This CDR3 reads CASSEEGHYTGELFF. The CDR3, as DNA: TGTGCCAGCAGTGAAGAGGGTCACTATACCGGGGAGCTGTTTTTT.

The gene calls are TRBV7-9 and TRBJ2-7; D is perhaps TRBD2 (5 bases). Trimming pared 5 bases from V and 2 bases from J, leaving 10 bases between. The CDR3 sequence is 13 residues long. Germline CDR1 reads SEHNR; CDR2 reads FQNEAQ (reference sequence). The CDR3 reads CASSRGSTYEQYF. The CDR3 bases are TGTGCCAGCAGCCGGGGATCCACCTACGAGCAGTACTTC.

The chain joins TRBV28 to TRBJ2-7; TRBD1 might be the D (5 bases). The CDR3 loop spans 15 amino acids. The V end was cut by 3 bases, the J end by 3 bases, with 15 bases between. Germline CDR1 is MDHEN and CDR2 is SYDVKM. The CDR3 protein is CASSFLARVGYEQYF. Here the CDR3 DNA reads TGTGCCAGCAGTTTTTTGGCCAGGGTAGGCTACGAGCAGTACTTC.

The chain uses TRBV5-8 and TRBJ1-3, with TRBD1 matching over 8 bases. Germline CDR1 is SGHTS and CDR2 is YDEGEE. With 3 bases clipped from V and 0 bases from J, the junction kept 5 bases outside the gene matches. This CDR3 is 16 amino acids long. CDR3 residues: CASSWRTGSSGNTIYF. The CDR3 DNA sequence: TGTGCCAGCAGCTGGAGGACAGGGAGCTCTGGAAACACCATATATTTT.

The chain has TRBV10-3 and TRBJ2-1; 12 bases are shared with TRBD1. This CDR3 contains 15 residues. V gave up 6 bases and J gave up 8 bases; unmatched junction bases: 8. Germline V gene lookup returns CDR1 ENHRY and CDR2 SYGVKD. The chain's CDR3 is CAISHGTGGSDEQFF. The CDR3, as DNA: TGTGCCATCAGCCACGGGACAGGGGGCTCGGATGAGCAGTTCTTC.

As DNA, the CDR3 is TGTGCCAGCAGTGGACGACAGGGATTCGGCGGCGGACCGGGGTACTACGAGCAGTACTTC. This translates into CASSGRQGFGGGPGYYEQYF. The chain is built from TRBV27 and TRBJ2-7, with 7 nucleotides matching TRBD1. The CDR3 totals 20 residues. Trimming cost V 5 bases and J 3 bases; bases outside gene matches: 25. CDR1 is MNHEY, CDR2 SMNVEV, per germline (reference sequence).

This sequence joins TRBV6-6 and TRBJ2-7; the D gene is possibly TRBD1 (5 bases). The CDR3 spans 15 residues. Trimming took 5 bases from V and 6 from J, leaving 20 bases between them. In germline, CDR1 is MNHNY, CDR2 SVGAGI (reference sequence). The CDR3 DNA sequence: TGTGCCAGCAGTCCCTCTGGCCCCCAGGGCTCCGAGCAGTACTTC. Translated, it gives CASSPSGPQGSEQYF.

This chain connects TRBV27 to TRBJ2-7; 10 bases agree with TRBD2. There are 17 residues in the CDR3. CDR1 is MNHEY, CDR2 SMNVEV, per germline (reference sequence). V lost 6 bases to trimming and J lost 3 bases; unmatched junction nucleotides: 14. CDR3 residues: CASRPLGLAGEGYEQYF. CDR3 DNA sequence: TGTGCCAGCAGGCCCCTCGGTCTAGCGGGAGAAGGCTACGAGCAGTACTTC.

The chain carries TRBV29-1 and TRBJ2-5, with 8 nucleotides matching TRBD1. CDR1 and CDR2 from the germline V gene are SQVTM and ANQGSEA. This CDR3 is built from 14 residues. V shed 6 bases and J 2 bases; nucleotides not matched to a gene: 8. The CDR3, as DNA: TGCAGCGTACCCCGGGGACAGGCTCAAGAGACCCAGTACTTC. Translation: CSVPRGQAQETQYF.

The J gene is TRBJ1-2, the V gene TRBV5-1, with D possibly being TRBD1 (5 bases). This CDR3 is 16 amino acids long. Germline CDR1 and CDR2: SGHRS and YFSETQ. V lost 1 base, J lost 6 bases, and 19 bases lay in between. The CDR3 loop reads CASSLPPPGGTHGYTF. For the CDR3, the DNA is TGCGCCAGCAGCTTGCCTCCCCCGGGGGGGACCCATGGCTACACCTTC. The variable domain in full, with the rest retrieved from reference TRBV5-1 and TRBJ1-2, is KAGVTQTPRYLIKTRGQQVTLSCSPISGHRSVSWYQQTPGQGLQFLFEYFSETQRNKGNFPGRFSGRQFSNSRSEMNVSTLELGDSALYLCASSLPPPGGTHGYTFGSGTRLTVV.

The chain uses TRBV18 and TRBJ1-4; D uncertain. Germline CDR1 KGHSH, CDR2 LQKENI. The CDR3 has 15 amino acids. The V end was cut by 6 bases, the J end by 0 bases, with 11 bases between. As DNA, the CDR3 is TGTGCCAGCTCGCGGACGGTTGCAACTAATGAAAAACTGTTTTTT. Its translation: CASSRTVATNEKLFF. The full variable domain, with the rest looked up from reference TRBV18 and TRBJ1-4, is NAGVMQNPRHLVRRRGQEARLRCSPMKGHSHVYWYRQLPEEGLKFMVYLQKENIIDESGMPKERFSAEFPKEGPSILRIQQVVRGDSAAYFCASSRTVATNEKLFFGSGTQLSVL.

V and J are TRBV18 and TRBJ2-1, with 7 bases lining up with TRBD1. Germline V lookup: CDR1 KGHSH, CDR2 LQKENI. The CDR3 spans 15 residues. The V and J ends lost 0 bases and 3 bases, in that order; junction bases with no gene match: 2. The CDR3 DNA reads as TGTGCCAGCTCACCACCGGGGACAGTCTACAATGAGCAGTTCTTC. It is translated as CASSPPGTVYNEQFF.

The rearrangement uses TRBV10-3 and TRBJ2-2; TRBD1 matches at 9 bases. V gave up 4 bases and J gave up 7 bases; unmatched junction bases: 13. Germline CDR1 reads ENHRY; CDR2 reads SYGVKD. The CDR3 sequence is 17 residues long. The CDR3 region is CAISVGTGRGSSGELFF. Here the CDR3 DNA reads TGTGCCATCAGTGTGGGGACAGGGAGGGGATCCAGCGGGGAGCTGTTTTTT.

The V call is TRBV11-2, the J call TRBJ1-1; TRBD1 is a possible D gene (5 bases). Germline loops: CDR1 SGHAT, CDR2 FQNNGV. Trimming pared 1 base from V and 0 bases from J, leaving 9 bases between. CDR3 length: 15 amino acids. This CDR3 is CASSLGQIMNTEAFF. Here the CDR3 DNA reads TGTGCCAGCAGCTTAGGACAGATTATGAACACTGAAGCTTTCTTT.

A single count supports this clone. CDR3 sequence: CATSRETGSLTHEQYF. CDR3 DNA sequence: TGTGCCACCAGCAGAGAGACAGGGTCCCTCACCCACGAGCAGTACTTC. V gene TRBV15 combines with J gene TRBJ2-7; 7 nucleotides align to TRBD1. V shed 0 bases, J shed 5 bases, and the junction held 10 bases outside the gene matches. The CDR3 has 16 amino acids. Per the germline V gene, CDR1 is LNHNV and CDR2 is YYDKDF (reference sequence).

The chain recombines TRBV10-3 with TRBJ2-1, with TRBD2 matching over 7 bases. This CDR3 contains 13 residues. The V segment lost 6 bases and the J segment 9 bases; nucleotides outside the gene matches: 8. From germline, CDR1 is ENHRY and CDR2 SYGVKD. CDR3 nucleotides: TGTGCCATCAGGCTTGGACTAGATCGTGAGCAGTTCTTC. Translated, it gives CAIRLGLDREQFF.

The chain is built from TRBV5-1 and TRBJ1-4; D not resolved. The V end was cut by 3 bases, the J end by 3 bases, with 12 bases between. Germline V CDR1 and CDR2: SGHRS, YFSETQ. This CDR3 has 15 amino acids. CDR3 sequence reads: CASSWSSASNEKLFF. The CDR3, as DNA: TGCGCCAGCAGCTGGTCGTCCGCGTCTAATGAAAAACTGTTTTTT.